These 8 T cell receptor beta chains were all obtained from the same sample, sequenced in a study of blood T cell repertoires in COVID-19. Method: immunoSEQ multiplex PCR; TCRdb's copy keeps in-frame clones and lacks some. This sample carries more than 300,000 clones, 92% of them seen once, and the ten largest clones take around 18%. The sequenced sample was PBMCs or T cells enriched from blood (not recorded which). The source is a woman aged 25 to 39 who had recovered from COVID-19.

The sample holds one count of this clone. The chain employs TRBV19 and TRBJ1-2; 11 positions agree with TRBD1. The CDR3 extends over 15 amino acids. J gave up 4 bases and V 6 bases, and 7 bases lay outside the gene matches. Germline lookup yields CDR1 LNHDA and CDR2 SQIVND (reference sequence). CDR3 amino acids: CASRIEGTGGYGYTF. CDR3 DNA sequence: TGTGCCAGTAGGATTGAAGGGACAGGGGGCTATGGCTACACCTTC.

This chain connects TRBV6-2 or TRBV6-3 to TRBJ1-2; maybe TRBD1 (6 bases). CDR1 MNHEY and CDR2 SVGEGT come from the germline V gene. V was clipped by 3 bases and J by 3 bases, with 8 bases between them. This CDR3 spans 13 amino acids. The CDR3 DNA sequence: TGTGCCAGCAGTTATGGGGGCTACTATGGCTACACCTTC. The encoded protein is CASSYGGYYGYTF.

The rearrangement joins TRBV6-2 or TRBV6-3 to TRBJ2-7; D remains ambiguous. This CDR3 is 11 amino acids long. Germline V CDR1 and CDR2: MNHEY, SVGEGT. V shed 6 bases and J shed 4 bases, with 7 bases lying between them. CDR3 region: CASSPRYEQYF. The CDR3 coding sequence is TGTGCCAGCAGCCCCAGATACGAGCAGTACTTC.

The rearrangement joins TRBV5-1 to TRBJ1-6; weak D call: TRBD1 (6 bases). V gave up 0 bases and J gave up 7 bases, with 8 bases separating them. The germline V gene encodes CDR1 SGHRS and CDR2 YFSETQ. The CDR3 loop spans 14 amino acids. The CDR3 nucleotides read TGCGCCAGCAGCTTGGGGACAGCAAATTCACCCCTCCACTTT. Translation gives CASSLGTANSPLHF.

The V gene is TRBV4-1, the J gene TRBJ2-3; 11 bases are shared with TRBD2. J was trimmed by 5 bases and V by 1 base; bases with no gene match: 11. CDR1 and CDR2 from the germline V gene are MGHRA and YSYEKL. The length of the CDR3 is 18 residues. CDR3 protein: CASSQGRPLAGGGDTQYF. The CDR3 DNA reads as TGCGCCAGCAGCCAAGGCCGCCCCCTAGCGGGGGGCGGAGATACGCAGTATTTT.

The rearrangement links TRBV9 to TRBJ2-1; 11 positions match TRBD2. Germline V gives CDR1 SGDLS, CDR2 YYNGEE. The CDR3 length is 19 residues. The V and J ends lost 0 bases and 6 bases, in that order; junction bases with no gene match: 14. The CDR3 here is CASSVAGGLAGFVVNEQFF. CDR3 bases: TGTGCCAGCAGCGTAGCCGGAGGACTAGCGGGTTTTGTCGTCAATGAGCAGTTCTTC.

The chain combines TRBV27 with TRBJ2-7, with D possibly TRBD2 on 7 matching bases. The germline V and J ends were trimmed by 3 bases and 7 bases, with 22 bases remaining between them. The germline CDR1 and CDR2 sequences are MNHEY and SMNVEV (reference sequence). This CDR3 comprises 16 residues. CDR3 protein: CASSFWDYRGGVEQYF. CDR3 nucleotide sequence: TGTGCCAGCAGTTTTTGGGACTATAGAGGGGGAGTGGAGCAGTACTTC.

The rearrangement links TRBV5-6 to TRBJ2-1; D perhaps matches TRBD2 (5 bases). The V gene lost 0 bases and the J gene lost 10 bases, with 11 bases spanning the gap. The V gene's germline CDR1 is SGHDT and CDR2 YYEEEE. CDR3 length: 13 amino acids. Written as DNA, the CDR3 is TGTGCCAGCAGCTTGGCGGGGAGCGCCGAGCAGTTCTTC. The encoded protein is CASSLAGSAEQFF. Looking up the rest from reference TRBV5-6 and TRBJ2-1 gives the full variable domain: DAGVTQSPTHLIKTRGQQVTLRCSPKSGHDTVSWYQQALGQGPQFIFQYYEEEERQRGNFPDRFSGHQFPNYSSELNVNALLLGDSALYLCASSLAGSAEQFFGPGTRLTVL.